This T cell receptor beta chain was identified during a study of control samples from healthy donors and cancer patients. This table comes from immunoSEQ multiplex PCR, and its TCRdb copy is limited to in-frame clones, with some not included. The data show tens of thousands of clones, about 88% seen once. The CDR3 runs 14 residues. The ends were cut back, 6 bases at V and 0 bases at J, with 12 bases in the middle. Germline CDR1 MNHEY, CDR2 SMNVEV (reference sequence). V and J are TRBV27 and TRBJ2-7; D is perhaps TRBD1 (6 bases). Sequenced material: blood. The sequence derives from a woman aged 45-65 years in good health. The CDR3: CASSLQGHSYEQYF. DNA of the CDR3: TGTGCCAGCAGCTTGCAGGGGCACTCCTACGAGCAGTACTTC.